Below are 30 T cell receptor beta chains sequenced from a single sample in a study of regulatory T cells in long-lasting Graves disease. Time point reported: newly diagnosed GD, antithyroid drugs for less than 3 months. From PBMCs, RNA was extracted and then used to make the TCR library. Libraries of TCR beta came from iRepertoire HTBI primers plus Arm-PCR of CDR3 regions. TCRdb re-analysed the multiplex PCR reads in MiXCR, keeping a single row per CDR3 protein. This table holds about 200,000 distinct CDR3 sequences, less than 20% found once. These data were also reused for a study on T cells in Graves' hyperthyroidism and ophthalmopathy.

The sample here was peripheral blood mononuclear cells (PBMCs), taken at new diagnosis, from a patient treated with antithyroid drugs. These receptors were collected from a woman aged 25 to 39 with Graves disease.

This clonotype has just one count. V usage is TRBV20-1 and J usage is TRBJ2-2, with a possible D match to TRBD2 (7 bases). Trimming removed 6 bases at V and 3 bases at J, with 14 bases between. Per germline, CDR1 DFQATT and CDR2 SNEGSKA (reference sequence). The CDR3 has 14 amino acids. The CDR3 protein is CSAPWGGDTGELFF. In nucleotides, the CDR3 is TGCAGTGCCCCTTGGGGGGGCGACACCGGGGAGCTGTTTTTT.

This clonotype was seen ten or more times. V and J are TRBV4-1 and TRBJ1-1; D is uncertain. The V gene lost 5 bases and the J gene lost 0 bases, with 10 bases spanning the gap. The CDR3 runs 14 residues. CDR1 MGHRA and CDR2 YSYEKL come from the germline V gene. The CDR3 DNA sequence: TGCGCCAGCAGCTTCCTTCCAATGAACACTGAAGCTTTCTTT. As protein: CASSFLPMNTEAFF.

This clonotype has only a few counts. Mismatch with germline at one junction end may stem from a read error. The chain carries TRBV19 and TRBJ2-7, with D possibly being TRBD1 (5 bases). From germline, CDR1 is LNHDA and CDR2 SQIVND (reference sequence). CDR3 length: 14 amino acids. The CDR3 reads CASSTTGSSYEQCF. DNA for the CDR3: TGTGCCAGTAGTACAACAGGTTCCTCCTACGAGCAGTGCTTC.

There are many counts of this clonotype. V usage is TRBV28 and J usage is TRBJ2-7; TRBD1 matches 9 bases. V lost 0 bases, J lost 1 base, and 1 base stayed unmatched. This CDR3 contains 15 residues. Germline CDR1 is MDHEN and CDR2 is SYDVKM. The CDR3, as DNA: TGTGCCAGCAGTTTATGGGGGACAGGGTCCTACGAGCAGTACTTC. Translation gives CASSLWGTGSYEQYF. The variable domain in full, completed from reference TRBV28 and TRBJ2-7, reads DVKVTQSSRYLVKRTGEKVFLECVQDMDHENMFWYRQDPGLGLRLIYFSYDVKMKEKGDIPEGYSVSREKKERFSLILESASTNQTSMYLCASSLWGTGSYEQYFGPGTRLTVT.

This clonotype was detected only once. The gene calls are TRBV11-2 and TRBJ1-6, with TRBD1 matching over 7 bases. This CDR3 has 15 amino acids. Germline trimming cut 4 bases from V and 7 bases from J; bases unmatched to any gene: 7. CDR1 and CDR2 from the germline V gene are SGHAT and FQNNGV. In DNA form, the CDR3 reads TGTGCCAGCAGCTCCCTGACAGGGACGAATTCACCCCTCCACTTT. It yields the protein CASSSLTGTNSPLHF.

This clonotype has a count of ten or more. The chain is built from TRBV30 and TRBJ2-1; 11 bases agree with TRBD2. This CDR3 is 14 amino acids long. Trimming cost V 8 bases and J 6 bases; bases outside gene matches: 9. The germline V gene has CDR1 GTSNPN and CDR2 SVGIG (reference sequence). Here the CDR3 reads CASSLAGGPNEQFF. The DNA of the CDR3 is TGTGCCAGCAGCCTAGCGGGAGGCCCCAATGAGCAGTTCTTC.

By sample share, this clonotype is medium-sized. V usage is TRBV2 and J usage is TRBJ1-2, with TRBD1 as a possible D gene (5 bases). Germline values: CDR1 SNHLY, CDR2 FYNNEI. V dropped 5 bases and J dropped 8 bases, with 12 bases sitting between them. The CDR3 extends over 12 amino acids. The CDR3 region has the DNA TGTGCCAGCAGTATAGACAGACGCGGCTACACCTTC. Its protein product is CASSIDRRGYTF. Filled out from reference TRBV2 and TRBJ1-2, the complete variable domain reads EPEVTQTPSHQVTQMGQEVILRCVPISNHLYFYWYRQILGQKVEFLVSFYNNEISEKSEIFDDQFSVERPDGSNFTLKIRSTKLEDSAMYFCASSIDRRGYTFGSGTRLTVV.

V and J are TRBV11-2 and TRBJ2-3; D gene unclear. V was cut by 0 bases and J by 8 bases, with 12 bases left in between. The germline gives CDR1 SGHAT, CDR2 FQNNGV. The CDR3 extends over 14 amino acids. DNA for the CDR3: TGTGCCAGCAGCTTAGATCACGGTGCCGGTACGCAGTATTTT. Amino acid sequence: CASSLDHGAGTQYF.

A note on this clonotype: One end of the junction does not line up with germline, which may come from a read error. J is TRBJ2-1 and V is TRBV5-1, with 7 bases aligning to TRBD2. Germline lookup yields CDR1 SGHRS and CDR2 YFSETQ. The CDR3 extends over 16 amino acids. CDR3 nucleotide sequence: TGCGCCAGCAGCTTGATACTAACGGGAGGAGTAGATGATCAGTCCTTC. This gives the protein CASSLILTGGVDDQSF.

This clonotype was observed at least ten times. The chain is built from TRBV4-2 and TRBJ2-5; maybe TRBD1 (5 bases). The CDR3 extends over 14 amino acids. Germline CDR1 reads LGHNA; CDR2 reads YNFKEQ. The V gene lost 0 bases and the J gene lost 5 bases, with 10 bases spanning the gap. The CDR3 sequence is CASSQEGRGETQYF. CDR3 nucleotides: TGTGCCAGCAGCCAAGAGGGGCGTGGCGAGACCCAGTACTTC.

This clonotype showed up many times. This chain links TRBV2 with TRBJ2-7; 8 nucleotides line up with TRBD2. This CDR3 has 15 amino acids. CDR1 and CDR2 (germline): SNHLY, FYNNEI. Unmatched junction bases numbered 4, after V lost 3 bases and J lost 0 bases. CDR3 bases: TGTGCCAGCAGTGACCCAAGCGGGAGCTCCTACGAGCAGTACTTC. Translating gives CASSDPSGSSYEQYF.

This clonotype was recorded many times. This sequence joins TRBV29-1 and TRBJ1-6; TRBD1 agrees at 8 bases. This CDR3 contains 13 residues. V lost 7 bases, J lost 6 bases, and 5 bases stayed unmatched. Germline CDR1 reads SQVTM; CDR2 reads ANQGSEA. In nucleotides, the CDR3 is TGCAGCGCCGGACAGGGCACTAATTCACCCCTCCACTTT. Amino acid sequence: CSAGQGTNSPLHF. Supplemented by reference TRBV29-1 and TRBJ1-6, the full variable domain reads SAVISQKPSRDICQRGTSLTIQCQVDSQVTMMFWYRQQPGQSLTLIATANQGSEATYESGFVIDKFPISRPNLTFSTLTVSNMSPEDSSIYLCSAGQGTNSPLHFGNGTRLTVT.

A remark on this clonotype: A far larger clone is off by one base, so a read error is likely. The J gene is TRBJ2-7, the V gene TRBV12-3 or TRBV12-4; TRBD2 matches 8 bases. The ends lost 3 bases at V and 7 bases at J; junction bases unmatched: 8. This CDR3 has 14 residues. The CDR3 DNA sequence: TGTGCCAGCAGTTTGGTCGGGGGGGCGGGTGAGCAGTACTTC. The encoded protein is CASSLVGGAGEQYF.

This clonotype was counted ten times or more. This rearrangement joins TRBV28 to TRBJ2-3; TRBD1 might be the D (6 bases). The CDR3 spans 14 residues. V was shortened by 5 bases and J by 5 bases, with 14 bases between the two germline ends. In germline, CDR1 is MDHEN, CDR2 SYDVKM. The CDR3 region is CASSHRTAGDTQYF. Here the CDR3 DNA reads TGTGCCAGCAGTCACAGGACAGCCGGAGATACGCAGTATTTT.

V usage is TRBV7-8 and J usage is TRBJ1-1, with a possible D match to TRBD1 (6 bases). Germline CDR1 and CDR2: SGHVS and FQNEAQ. The CDR3 extends over 15 amino acids. Trimming took off 4 bases at V and 3 bases at J, with 15 bases between the two ends. The CDR3 region has the DNA TGTGCCAGCAGCTCAGGGGTAGGGGGGTACACTGAAGCTTTCTTT. It encodes CASSSGVGGYTEAFF. The whole variable domain, filled in from reference TRBV7-8 and TRBJ1-1, reads GAGVSQSPRYKVAKRGQDVALRCDPISGHVSLFWYQQALGQGPEFLTYFQNEAQLDKSGLPSDRFFAERPEGSVSTLKIQRTQQEDSAVYLCASSSGVGGYTEAFFGQGTRLTVV.

In its sample, this clonotype ranks as medium-sized. CDR3 loop: CASSFGRGSPLHF. In DNA, the CDR3 is TGTGCCAGCAGTTTCGGGCGGGGTTCACCCCTCCACTTT. The V gene is TRBV27, the J gene TRBJ1-6; D uncertain. The germline CDR1 and CDR2 sequences are MNHEY and SMNVEV (reference sequence). V lost 3 bases to trimming and J lost 9 bases, with 9 bases between them. This CDR3 is 13 amino acids long.

This clonotype was found many times. V is TRBV6-1 and J is TRBJ2-7, with 9 bases identical to TRBD1. J was trimmed by 3 bases and V by 6 bases; bases with no gene match: 15. CDR1 and CDR2 from the germline V gene are MNHNS and SASEGT. The CDR3 is 17 residues long. The CDR3 DNA is TGTGCCAGCAGCCCATTAGCTCTAGGGACAGGGCACTACGAGCAGTACTTC. Encoded protein: CASSPLALGTGHYEQYF.

This clonotype has a count of ten or more. The V call is TRBV27, the J call TRBJ2-7; D unresolved. CDR1 and CDR2 from the germline V gene are MNHEY and SMNVEV (reference sequence). This CDR3 spans 14 amino acids. Trimming pared 3 bases from V and 1 base from J, leaving 10 bases between. The CDR3, as DNA: TGTGCCAGCAGTTTCCAGGTCAGGTCCTACGAGCAGTACTTC. It yields the protein CASSFQVRSYEQYF.

In this sample, this clonotype turned up many times. The V gene is TRBV5-1, the J gene TRBJ2-4; D is perhaps TRBD1 (6 bases). The CDR3 consists of 13 residues. Trimming shortened V by 0 bases and J by 8 bases, and 9 bases separated the two germline ends. In germline, CDR1 is SGHRS, CDR2 YFSETQ. Here the CDR3 reads CASSLAGVDIQYF. As DNA, the CDR3 is TGCGCCAGCAGCTTGGCAGGGGTCGACATTCAGTACTTC.

V and J are TRBV2 and TRBJ1-4; possible D gene TRBD1, 5 bases. Trimming cost V 2 bases and J 7 bases, with 11 bases left between them. The germline gives CDR1 SNHLY, CDR2 FYNNEI. This CDR3 is 14 amino acids long. The CDR3, as DNA: TGTGCCAGCAGTGAAAGGGGTTGGGCTGAAAAACTGTTTTTT. Translation: CASSERGWAEKLFF.

Of note for this clonotype: A much bigger clone sits one base away, suggesting this may be a read error. The chain couples TRBV5-5 to TRBJ1-2; 7 positions match TRBD1. Germline assignment: CDR1 SGHKS and CDR2 YYEKEE (reference sequence). The V gene end was trimmed by 0 bases and the J gene end by 4 bases; junction bases not matched to a gene: 6. The CDR3 has 15 residues. The CDR3 DNA sequence: TGTGCCAGCAGCTTGGCCCCGACAGGGAGCTATGGCTACACCTTC. Translating it yields CASSLAPTGSYGYTF.

In its sample, this clonotype was seen many times. As DNA, the CDR3 is TGTGCCAGCAGCAAATACTCCGGGACTAGCGGGAGTAATGAGCAGTTCTTC. It specifies CASSKYSGTSGSNEQFF. The rearrangement uses TRBV5-5 and TRBJ2-1; the match to TRBD2 covers 14 bases. This CDR3 has 17 amino acids. Germline assignment: CDR1 SGHKS and CDR2 YYEKEE (reference sequence). With 4 bases clipped from V and 7 bases from J, the junction kept 10 bases outside the gene matches.

This clonotype occurred many times. The rearrangement joins TRBV6-2 or TRBV6-3 to TRBJ1-1; no firm D call. Trimming took 7 bases from V and 3 from J, leaving 12 bases between them. CDR1 MNHEY and CDR2 SVGEGT come from the germline V gene. This CDR3 comprises 13 residues. The CDR3 DNA is TGTGCCAGCAATGACCTCCTCTACACTGAAGCTTTCTTT. Translated, it gives CASNDLLYTEAFF.

This clonotype was counted ten times or more. The V and J genes are TRBV19 and TRBJ1-1; D ambiguous. The V and J ends lost 1 base and 4 bases respectively, with 19 bases between them. The CDR3 contains 17 residues. The germline CDR1 and CDR2 sequences are LNHDA and SQIVND (reference sequence). The CDR3 DNA sequence: TGTGCCAGTAGTATAGGGGGTTATGAGCCCTCGAGCACTGAAGCTTTCTTT. Amino acid sequence: CASSIGGYEPSSTEAFF. Complete variable domain (other parts from reference TRBV19 and TRBJ1-1): DGGITQSPKYLFRKEGQNVTLSCEQNLNHDAMYWYRQDPGQGLRLIYYSQIVNDFQKGDIAEGYSVSREKKESFPLTVTSAQKNPTAFYLCASSIGGYEPSSTEAFFGQGTRLTVV.

V gene TRBV28 combines with J gene TRBJ2-3; 9 bases agree with TRBD1. The V segment lost 5 bases and the J segment 2 bases; nucleotides outside the gene matches: 14. Germline CDR1 reads MDHEN; CDR2 reads SYDVKM. CDR3 length: 18 amino acids. The CDR3 spells CASSKRVMGQGPTDTQYF. Here the CDR3 DNA reads TGTGCCAGCAGTAAAAGGGTTATGGGACAGGGTCCCACAGATACGCAGTATTTT.

This clonotype was seen ten or more times. The chain combines TRBV20-1 with TRBJ1-1; D gene unclear. Germline assignment: CDR1 DFQATT and CDR2 SNEGSKA (reference sequence). CDR3 length equals 13 residues. Trimming cost V 5 bases and J 5 bases, with 15 bases left between them. CDR3 loop: CSARGGEGTEAFF. The CDR3 coding sequence is TGCAGTGCTCGAGGAGGCGAAGGTACTGAAGCTTTCTTT.

This clonotype was counted ten times or more. The V call is TRBV20-1, the J call TRBJ2-3; 7 bases line up with TRBD2. V shed 5 bases, J shed 1 base, and the junction held 6 bases outside the gene matches. The length of the CDR3 is 14 residues. In germline, CDR1 is DFQATT, CDR2 SNEGSKA (reference sequence). CDR3 region: CSAGGRGGTDTQYF. DNA for the CDR3: TGCAGTGCTGGGGGTCGGGGGGGCACAGATACGCAGTATTTT.

This clonotype was observed a few times. For the CDR3, the DNA is TGTGCCAGCAGCCTCGACAGGTCGAACACCGGGGAGCTGTTTTTT. Protein product: CASSLDRSNTGELFF. This chain joins TRBV7-3 and TRBJ2-2, with D possibly being TRBD1 (6 bases). CDR3 length: 15 residues. Germline values: CDR1 SGHTA, CDR2 FQGTGA. V gave up 5 bases and J gave up 0 bases, with 10 bases separating them. Combining the CDR3 with reference TRBV7-3 and TRBJ2-2 gives the whole variable domain GAGVSQTPSNKVTEKGKYVELRCDPISGHTALYWYRQSLGQGPEFLIYFQGTGAADDSGLPNDRFFAVRPEGSVSTLKIQRTERGDSAVYLCASSLDRSNTGELFFGEGSRLTVL.

This clonotype came up a few times. Here the CDR3 reads CATSGGRAPEYF. CDR3 coding DNA: TGTGCCACCAGCGGAGGGAGGGCTCCCGAGTACTTC. This chain links TRBV15 with TRBJ2-7, with 7 bases matching TRBD2. Germline CDR1 is LNHNV and CDR2 is YYDKDF (reference sequence). The CDR3 extends over 12 amino acids. V dropped 5 bases and J dropped 11; count of bases not matched to a gene: 9.

There are many counts of this clonotype. The chain has TRBV11-3 and TRBJ2-7; D is possibly TRBD1 (8 bases). Germline assignment: CDR1 SGHNT and CDR2 YENEEA. Deletions cut 6 bases from V and 5 bases from J, with 17 bases between. The CDR3 runs to 14 residues. The CDR3 reads CASRGGGTGHEQYF. The DNA for the CDR3 is TGTGCCAGCAGGGGGGGGGGGACAGGTCACGAGCAGTACTTC.